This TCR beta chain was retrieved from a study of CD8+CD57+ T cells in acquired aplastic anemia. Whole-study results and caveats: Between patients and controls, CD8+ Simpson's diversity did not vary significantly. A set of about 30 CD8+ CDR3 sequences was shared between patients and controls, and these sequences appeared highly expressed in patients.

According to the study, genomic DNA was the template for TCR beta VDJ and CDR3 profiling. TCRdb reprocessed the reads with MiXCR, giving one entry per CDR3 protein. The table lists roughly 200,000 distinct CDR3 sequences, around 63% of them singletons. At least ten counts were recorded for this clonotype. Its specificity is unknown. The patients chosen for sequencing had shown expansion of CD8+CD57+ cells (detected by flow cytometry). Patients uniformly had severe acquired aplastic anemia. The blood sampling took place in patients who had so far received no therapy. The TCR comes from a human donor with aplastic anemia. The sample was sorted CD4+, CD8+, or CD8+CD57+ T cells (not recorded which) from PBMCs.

CDR3 region: CASSMESKGVLHGYTF. CDR3 nucleotide sequence: TGTGCCAGTAGTATGGAATCTAAGGGGGTACTCCATGGCTACACCTTC. The chain links TRBV19 to TRBJ1-2, with D possibly being TRBD1 (6 bases). The V end was cut by 3 bases, the J end by 6 bases, with 20 bases between. There are 16 residues in the CDR3. CDR1 and CDR2 (germline): LNHDA, SQIVND (reference sequence).